This TCR beta chain comes out of a study of T cells in Graves' hyperthyroidism and ophthalmopathy. The CDR3 covers 13 residues. Germline CDR1 reads LGHDT; CDR2 reads YNNKEL (reference sequence). With 6 bases clipped from V and 4 bases from J, the junction kept 5 bases outside the gene matches. Study-wide results and limits: Ophthalmopathy was distinguished from stable hyperthyroidism by 13 V-J signatures.

RNA transcripts yielded amplified TCR beta CDR3 regions. In the first-round RT-PCR of the TCR CDR3, the HTBI primer set was used. Each CDR3 protein is one row after TCRdb ran MiXCR on the multiplex PCR reads. This table has 300,000 to 350,000 distinct CDR3 sequences, 15% to 20% appearing once. The study enrolled patients aged 18 to 65 with newly diagnosed hyperthyroidism of under 2 months' duration. The sample holds many counts of this clonotype. Its antigen is still unknown. The TCR comes from a woman between 45 and 65 years old with Graves' hyperthyroidism. This chain links TRBV3-1 with TRBJ2-5; TRBD2 matches at 7 bases. Sample: blood. In DNA form, the CDR3 reads TGTGCCAGCAGTTTCGGGGGGATAGAGACCCAGTACTTC. Amino acid sequence: CASSFGGIETQYF.